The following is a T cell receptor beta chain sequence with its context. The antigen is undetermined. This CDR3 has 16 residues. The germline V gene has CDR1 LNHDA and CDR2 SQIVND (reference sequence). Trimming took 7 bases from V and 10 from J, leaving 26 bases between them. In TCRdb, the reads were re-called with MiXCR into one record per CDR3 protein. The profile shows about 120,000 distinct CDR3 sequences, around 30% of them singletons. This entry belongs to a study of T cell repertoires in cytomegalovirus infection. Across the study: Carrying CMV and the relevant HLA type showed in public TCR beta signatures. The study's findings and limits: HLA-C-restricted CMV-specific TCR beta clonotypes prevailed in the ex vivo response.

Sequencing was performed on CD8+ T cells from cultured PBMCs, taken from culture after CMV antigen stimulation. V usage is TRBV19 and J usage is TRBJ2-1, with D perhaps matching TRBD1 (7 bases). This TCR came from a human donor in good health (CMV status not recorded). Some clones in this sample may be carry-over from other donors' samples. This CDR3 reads CASISRTGAGNAEQFF. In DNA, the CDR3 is TGTGCCAGTATCTCCCGCACAGGGGCGGGGAATGCGGAGCAGTTCTTC.